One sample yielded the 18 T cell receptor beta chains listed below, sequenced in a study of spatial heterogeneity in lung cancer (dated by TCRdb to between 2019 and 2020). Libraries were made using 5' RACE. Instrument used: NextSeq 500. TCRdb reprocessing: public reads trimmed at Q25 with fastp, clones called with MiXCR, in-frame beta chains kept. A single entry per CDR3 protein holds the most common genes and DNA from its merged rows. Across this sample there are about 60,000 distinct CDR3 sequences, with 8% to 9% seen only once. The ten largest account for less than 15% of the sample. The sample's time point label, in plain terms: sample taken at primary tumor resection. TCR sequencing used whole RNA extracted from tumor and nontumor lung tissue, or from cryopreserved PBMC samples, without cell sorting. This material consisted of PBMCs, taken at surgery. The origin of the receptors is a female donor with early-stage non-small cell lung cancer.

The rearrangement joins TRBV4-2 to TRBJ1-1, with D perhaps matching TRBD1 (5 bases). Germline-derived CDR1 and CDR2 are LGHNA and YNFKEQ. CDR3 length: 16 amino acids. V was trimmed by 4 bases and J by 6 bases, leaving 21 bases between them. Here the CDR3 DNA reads TGTGCCAGCAGCCTACAAACGGGCAGCCAGGGCGCTGAAGCTTTCTTT. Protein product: CASSLQTGSQGAEAFF.

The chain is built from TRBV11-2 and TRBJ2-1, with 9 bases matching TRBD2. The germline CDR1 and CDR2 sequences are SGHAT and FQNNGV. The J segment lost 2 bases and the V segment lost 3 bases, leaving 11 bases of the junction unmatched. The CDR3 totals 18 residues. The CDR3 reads CASSFFPKTSGPYNEQFF. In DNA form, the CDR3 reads TGTGCCAGCAGCTTCTTCCCCAAGACTAGCGGTCCCTACAATGAGCAGTTCTTC.

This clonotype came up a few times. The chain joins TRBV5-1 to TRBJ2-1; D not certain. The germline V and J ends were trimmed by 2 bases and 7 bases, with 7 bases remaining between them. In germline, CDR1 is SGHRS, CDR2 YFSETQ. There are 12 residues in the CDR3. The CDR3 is CASSLVRNEQFF. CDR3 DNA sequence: TGCGCCAGCAGCTTAGTCCGAAATGAGCAGTTCTTC.

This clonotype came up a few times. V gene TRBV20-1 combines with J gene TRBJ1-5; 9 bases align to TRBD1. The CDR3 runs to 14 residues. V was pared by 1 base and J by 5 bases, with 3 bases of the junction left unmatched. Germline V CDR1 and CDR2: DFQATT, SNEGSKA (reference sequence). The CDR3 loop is CSARGDRGYQPQHF. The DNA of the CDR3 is TGCAGTGCTAGAGGCGACAGGGGGTATCAGCCCCAGCATTTT.

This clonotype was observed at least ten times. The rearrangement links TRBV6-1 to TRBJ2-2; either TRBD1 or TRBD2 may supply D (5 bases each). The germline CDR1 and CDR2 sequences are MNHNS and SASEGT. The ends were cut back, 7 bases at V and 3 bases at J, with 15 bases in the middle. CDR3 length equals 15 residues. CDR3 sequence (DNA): TGTGCCAGCAATGGACACATCGGGGACACCGGGGAGCTGTTTTTT. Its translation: CASNGHIGDTGELFF.

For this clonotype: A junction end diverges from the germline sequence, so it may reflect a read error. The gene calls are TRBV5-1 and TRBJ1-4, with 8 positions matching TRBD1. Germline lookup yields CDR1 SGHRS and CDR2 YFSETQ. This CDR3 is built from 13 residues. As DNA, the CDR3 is TGCGCCAGCAGCTTGGCCAATGAATGGGACAGGTATTTT. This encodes CASSLANEWDRYF.

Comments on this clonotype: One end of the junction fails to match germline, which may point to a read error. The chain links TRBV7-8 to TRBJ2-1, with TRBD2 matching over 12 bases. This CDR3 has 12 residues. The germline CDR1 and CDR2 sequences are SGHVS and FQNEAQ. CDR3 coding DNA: TGTGCCAGCAGCTCTAGACTAGCGGGAGAGGTCTTC. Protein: CASSSRLAGEVF. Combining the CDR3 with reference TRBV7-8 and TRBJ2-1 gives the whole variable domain GAGVSQSPRYKVAKRGQDVALRCDPISGHVSLFWYQQALGQGPEFLTYFQNEAQLDKSGLPSDRFFAERPEGSVSTLKIQRTQQEDSAVYLCASSSRLAGEVFGPGTRLTVL.

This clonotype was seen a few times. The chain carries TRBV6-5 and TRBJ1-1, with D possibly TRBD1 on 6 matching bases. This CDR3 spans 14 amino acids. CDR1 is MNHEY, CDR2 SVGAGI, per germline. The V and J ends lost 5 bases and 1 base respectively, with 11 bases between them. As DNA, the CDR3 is TGTGCCAGCAGTAGGGCAGGGGCGAACACTGAAGCTTTCTTT. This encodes CASSRAGANTEAFF.

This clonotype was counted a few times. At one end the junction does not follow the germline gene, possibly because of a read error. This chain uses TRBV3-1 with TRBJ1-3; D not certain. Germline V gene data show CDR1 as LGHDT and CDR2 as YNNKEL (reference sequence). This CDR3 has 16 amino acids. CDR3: CATSRNGASSGNTIYF. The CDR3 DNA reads TGTGCCACCAGCCGGAATGGTGCCTCCTCTGGAAACACCATATATTTT.

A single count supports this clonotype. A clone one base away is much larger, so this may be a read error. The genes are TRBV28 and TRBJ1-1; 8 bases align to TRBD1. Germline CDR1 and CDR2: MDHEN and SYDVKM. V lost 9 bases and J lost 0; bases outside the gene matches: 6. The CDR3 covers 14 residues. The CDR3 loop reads CARRQTGVNTEAFF. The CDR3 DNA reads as TGTGCCAGGAGGCAGACAGGGGTGAACACTGAAGCTTTCTTT.

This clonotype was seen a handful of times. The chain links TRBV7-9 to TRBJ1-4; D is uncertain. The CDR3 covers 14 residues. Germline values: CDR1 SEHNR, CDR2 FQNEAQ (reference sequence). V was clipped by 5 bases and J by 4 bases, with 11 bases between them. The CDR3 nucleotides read TGTGCCAGCAGCCTGACGGGTTTTAATGAAAAACTGTTTTTT. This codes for CASSLTGFNEKLFF.

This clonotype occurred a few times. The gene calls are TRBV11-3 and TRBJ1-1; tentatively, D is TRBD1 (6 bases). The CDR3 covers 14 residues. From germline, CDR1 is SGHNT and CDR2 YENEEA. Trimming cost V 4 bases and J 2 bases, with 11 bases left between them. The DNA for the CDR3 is TGTGCCAGCAGCTCGTCCAGGGGTAACACTGAAGCTTTCTTT. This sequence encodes CASSSSRGNTEAFF.

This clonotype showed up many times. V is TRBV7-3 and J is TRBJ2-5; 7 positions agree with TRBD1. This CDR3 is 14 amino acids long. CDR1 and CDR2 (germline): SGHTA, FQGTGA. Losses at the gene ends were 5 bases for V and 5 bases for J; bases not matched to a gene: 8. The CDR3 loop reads CASSPTGVGETQYF. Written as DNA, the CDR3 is TGTGCCAGCAGCCCCACAGGGGTCGGGGAGACCCAGTACTTC.

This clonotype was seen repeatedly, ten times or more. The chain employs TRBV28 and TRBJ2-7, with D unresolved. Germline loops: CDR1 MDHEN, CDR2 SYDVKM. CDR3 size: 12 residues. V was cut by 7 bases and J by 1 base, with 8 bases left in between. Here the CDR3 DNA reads TGTGCCAGCAATTCCGCTTCCTACGAGCAGTACTTC. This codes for CASNSASYEQYF.

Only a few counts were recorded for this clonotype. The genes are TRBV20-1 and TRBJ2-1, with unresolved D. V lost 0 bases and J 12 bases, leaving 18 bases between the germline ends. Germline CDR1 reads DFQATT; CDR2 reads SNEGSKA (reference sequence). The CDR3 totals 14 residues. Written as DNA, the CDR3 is TGCAGTGCTAGAGATACTGGGTTTCAGTCTTTGCAGTTCTTC. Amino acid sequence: CSARDTGFQSLQFF.

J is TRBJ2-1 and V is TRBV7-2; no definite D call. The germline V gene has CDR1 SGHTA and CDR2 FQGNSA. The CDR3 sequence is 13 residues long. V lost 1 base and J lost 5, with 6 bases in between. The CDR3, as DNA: TGTGCCAGCAGCTTAGGGTCTCACAATGAGCAGTTCTTC. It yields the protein CASSLGSHNEQFF.

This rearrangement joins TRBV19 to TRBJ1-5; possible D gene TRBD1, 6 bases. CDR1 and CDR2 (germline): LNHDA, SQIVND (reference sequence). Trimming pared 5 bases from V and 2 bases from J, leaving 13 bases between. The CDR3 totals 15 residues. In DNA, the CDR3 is TGTGCCAGTAGTCCGGGACAAAGACGCAATCAGCCCCAGCATTTT. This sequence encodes CASSPGQRRNQPQHF.

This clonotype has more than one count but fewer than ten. The CDR3 protein is CAWSLGQRNTEAFF. DNA of the CDR3: TGTGCCTGGAGCTTGGGACAGAGAAACACTGAAGCTTTCTTT. The V gene is TRBV30, the J gene TRBJ1-1; 7 positions match TRBD1. The CDR3 is made up of 14 amino acids. V dropped 3 bases and J dropped 2; count of bases not matched to a gene: 6. CDR1 and CDR2 from the germline V gene are GTSNPN and SVGIG (reference sequence). The variable domain in full, with the rest retrieved from reference TRBV30 and TRBJ1-1, is SQTIHQWPATLVQPVGSPLSLECTVEGTSNPNLYWYRQAAGRGLQLLFYSVGIGQISSEVPQNLSASRPQDRQFILSSKKLLLSDSGFYLCAWSLGQRNTEAFFGQGTRLTVV.